The 4 T cell receptor beta chains below all came from one sample that was sequenced in a study of OX40 agonist ivuxolimab in advanced cancers. Profiled with immunoSEQ multiplex PCR; TCRdb holds only in-frame clones, not every one. The sample contains over 55,000 clones, about 90% of which appear only once. The sequenced sample was CD4+ or CD8+ T cells sorted from blood, obtained in a trial of the OX40 agonist ivuxolimab. Receptors were obtained from an adult with an advanced solid tumor such as melanoma, head and neck, liver or kidney cancer.

The CDR3 DNA follows: TGCGCCAGCAGCCAAGTTGCCTCCGATGGGCTAGTCTTGTACAATGAGCAGTTCTTC. Translated, it gives CASSQVASDGLVLYNEQFF. The chain uses TRBV4-1 and TRBJ2-1; D remains unclear. The germline V gene encodes CDR1 MGHRA and CDR2 YSYEKL. V dropped 1 base and J dropped 4 bases, with 23 bases sitting between them. The CDR3 has 19 residues.

This rearrangement joins TRBV30 to TRBJ1-6; D uncertain. The CDR3 totals 12 residues. Germline V gene sequence: CDR1 GTSNPN, CDR2 SVGIG (reference sequence). The V end lost 3 bases, the J end lost 9 bases, and 9 bases lay between the germline ends. The CDR3 bases are TGTGCCTGGAGCCGGGATTTTTCACCCCTCCACTTT. Translated: CAWSRDFSPLHF.

The V gene is TRBV6-6, the J gene TRBJ2-3; weak D call: TRBD2 (6 bases). Germline-derived CDR1 and CDR2 are MNHNY and SVGAGI (reference sequence). Trimming removed 0 bases from V and 7 bases from J, with 14 bases in between. The CDR3 covers 15 residues. CDR3 DNA sequence: TGTGCCAGCAGTTACTCCGGGGGAGAGGTAAATACGCAGTATTTT. Translating it yields CASSYSGGEVNTQYF.

This clone was observed a single time. The rearrangement uses TRBV7-9 and TRBJ2-3, with unresolved D. The CDR3 is made up of 15 amino acids. In germline, CDR1 is SEHNR, CDR2 FQNEAQ (reference sequence). Trimming shortened V by 3 bases and J by 2 bases, and 12 bases separated the two germline ends. CDR3 in DNA: TGTGCCAGCAGCTTCGGCGCAGGACCCACAGATACGCAGTATTTT. Its protein is CASSFGAGPTDTQYF. Complete variable domain (other parts from reference TRBV7-9 and TRBJ2-3): DTGVSQNPRHKITKRGQNVTFRCDPISEHNRLYWYRQTLGQGPEFLTYFQNEAQLEKSRLLSDRFSAERPKGSFSTLEIQRTEQGDSAMYLCASSFGAGPTDTQYFGPGTRLTVL.